A single sample gave rise to the 3 T cell receptor beta chains below, sequenced in a study of memory CD4+ T cells and cytomegalovirus serostatus. TCRdb's table, derived via immunoSEQ multiplex PCR, lists solely in-frame clones and lacks some. The top ten clones hold roughly 0.76% of a sample with around 40,000 clones, about three quarters of them seen once. Single viable CD3+CD4+CD8-CD45RO+ cells were sorted as the memory CD4+ T cells. Material for sequencing was memory CD4+ T cells from blood. Receptors were obtained from an adult in good health and CMV-seronegative.

This sequence joins TRBV5-4 and TRBJ1-4, with D unresolved. The CDR3 contains 15 residues. The V end was cut by 0 bases, the J end by 0 bases, with 6 bases between. CDR1 SGHNT and CDR2 YYREEE come from the germline V gene (reference sequence). The CDR3 nucleotides read TGTGCCAGCAGCTTGGATAGAGCAACTAATGAAAAACTGTTTTTT. Amino acids: CASSLDRATNEKLFF.

V is TRBV15 and J is TRBJ1-5; no clear D gene. Germline V gene sequence: CDR1 LNHNV, CDR2 YYDKDF (reference sequence). The ends were cut back, 0 bases at V and 5 bases at J, with 11 bases in the middle. This CDR3 is built from 15 residues. The CDR3 DNA is TGTGCCACCAGCAGAGATTTAAGCGGGCATCAGCCCCAGCATTTT. It encodes CATSRDLSGHQPQHF.

V and J are TRBV29-1 and TRBJ2-7, with TRBD1 matching 10 bases. There are 16 residues in the CDR3. The V and J ends lost 6 bases and 2 bases, in that order; junction bases with no gene match: 13. CDR1 and CDR2 (germline): SQVTM, ANQGSEA. Written as DNA, the CDR3 is TGCAGCGTGACCACGGGGAGGGACAGGGGAACCTACGAGCAGTACTTC. It yields the protein CSVTTGRDRGTYEQYF.